Here is one TCR beta chain with its context. Self-reported history from a screening survey and questionnaire set each donor's cohort. Cohort 3 donors were reported recovered after two negative PCRs, clearance, or symptom resolution. In the authors' methods: How many nucleated cells were present was estimated from reference gene primer amplification. Generated by immunoSEQ multiplex PCR, the TCRdb table keeps only in-frame clones and is missing some. That table furnishes V, J and clone size, whereas the DNA furnished D and trimming. The repertoire holds under 200,000 clones, with less than 90% as singletons. From germline, CDR1 is LNHDA and CDR2 SQIVND (reference sequence). V dropped 3 bases and J dropped 2 bases, with 10 bases sitting between them. This CDR3 comprises 14 residues. This sample is part of a study of blood T cell repertoires in COVID-19. Study-level background: Specimens from acute and convalescent COVID-19 originated in the United States, Italy and Spain.

The chain employs TRBV19 and TRBJ2-5, with D tentatively TRBD2 (6 bases). Sequenced: PBMCs or T cells enriched from blood (not recorded which). This sequence originates from a woman aged 45-60 years who had recovered from COVID-19. In DNA form, the CDR3 reads TGTGCCAGTAGTATTGGAGGGGCTCAAGAGACCCAGTACTTC. It yields the protein CASSIGGAQETQYF.